Each of the 7 T cell receptor beta chains below was sequenced from the same sample in a study of OX40 agonist ivuxolimab in advanced cancers. Only in-frame clones appear in the TCRdb table, and some are missing; sequencing was by immunoSEQ multiplex PCR. Of about 97,000 clones detected, around 85% appear once; the ten largest clones hold more than 5.5%. The sequences come from CD4+ or CD8+ T cells sorted from blood, collected in a trial of the OX40 agonist ivuxolimab. The receptors here all came from an adult with an advanced solid tumor such as melanoma, head and neck, liver or kidney cancer.

The J gene is TRBJ2-1, the V gene TRBV5-8; 8 positions agree with TRBD2. Losses at the gene ends were 5 bases for V and 1 base for J; bases not matched to a gene: 5. The CDR3 length is 15 residues. Looked up from germline, CDR1 is SGHTS and CDR2 is YDEGEE. CDR3 sequence: CASSKAGASYNEQFF. CDR3 coding DNA: TGTGCCAGCAGTAAAGCGGGAGCGTCCTACAATGAGCAGTTCTTC.

The chain employs TRBV11-2 and TRBJ1-6; 8 bases fit TRBD1. The germline gives CDR1 SGHAT, CDR2 FQNNGV. The V and J ends lost 4 bases and 8 bases, in that order; junction bases with no gene match: 19. The CDR3 has 19 residues. This chain's CDR3 is CASSSSTWAGGYTDSPLHF. The CDR3 region has the DNA TGTGCCAGCAGCTCCTCTACGTGGGCAGGGGGCTATACGGATTCACCCCTCCACTTT.

This sequence joins TRBV30 and TRBJ2-5, with 10 bases identical to TRBD2. The length of the CDR3 is 13 residues. CDR1 and CDR2 (germline): GTSNPN, SVGIG (reference sequence). V lost 5 bases, J lost 6 bases, and 6 bases stayed unmatched. The CDR3 loop is CAWESGGAKTQYF. The CDR3 DNA reads as TGTGCCTGGGAGAGCGGGGGGGCAAAGACCCAGTACTTC.

The chain links TRBV4-1 to TRBJ1-1; D is uncertain. This CDR3 is 13 amino acids long. Between the trimmed V and J ends, which lost 0 bases and 1 base, there was a span of 3 bases. Germline loops: CDR1 MGHRA, CDR2 YSYEKL. The CDR3 spells CASSQERNTEAFF. CDR3 bases: TGCGCCAGCAGCCAAGAAAGGAACACTGAAGCTTTCTTT.

This clone was counted a few times. This chain uses TRBV5-5 with TRBJ1-5; D is possibly TRBD1 (5 bases). The V end lost 4 bases, the J end lost 1 base, and 12 bases lay between the germline ends. The CDR3 covers 15 residues. The germline V gene has CDR1 SGHKS and CDR2 YYEKEE (reference sequence). In DNA form, the CDR3 reads TGTGCCAGCAGCCGGGACTCCTGGAGCAATCAGCCCCAGCATTTT. Translating gives CASSRDSWSNQPQHF.

The rearrangement uses TRBV9 and TRBJ1-3; D not certain. Trimming removed 3 bases at V and 4 bases at J, with 2 bases between. The CDR3 length is 11 residues. Germline V lookup: CDR1 SGDLS, CDR2 YYNGEE. The CDR3 DNA sequence: TGTGCCAGCAGCGGGGGAAACACCATATATTTT. Translating it yields CASSGGNTIYF.

This clone was observed once. J is TRBJ1-5 and V is TRBV30; unclear D gene. V was cut by 0 bases and J by 8 bases, with 8 bases left in between. This CDR3 region has 12 residues. CDR1 is GTSNPN, CDR2 SVGIG, per germline (reference sequence). The CDR3 reads CAWSVLGKPQHF. CDR3 sequence (DNA): TGTGCCTGGAGTGTACTAGGGAAGCCCCAGCATTTT.